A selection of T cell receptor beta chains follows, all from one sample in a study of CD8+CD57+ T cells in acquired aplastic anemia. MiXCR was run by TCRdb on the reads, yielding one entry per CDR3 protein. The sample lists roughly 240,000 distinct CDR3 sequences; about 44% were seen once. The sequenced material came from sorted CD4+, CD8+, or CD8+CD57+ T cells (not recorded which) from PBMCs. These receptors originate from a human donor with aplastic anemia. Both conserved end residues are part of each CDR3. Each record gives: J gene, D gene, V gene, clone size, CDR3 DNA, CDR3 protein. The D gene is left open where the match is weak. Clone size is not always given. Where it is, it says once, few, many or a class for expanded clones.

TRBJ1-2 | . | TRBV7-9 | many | TGTGCCAGCCAGCCACAAAACTATGGCTACACCTTC | CASQPQNYGYTF
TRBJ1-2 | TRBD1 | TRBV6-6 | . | TGTGCCAGCAGTGATAGGACAGGGGATGGCTACACCTTC | CASSDRTGDGYTF
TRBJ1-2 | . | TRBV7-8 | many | TGTGCCAGCAGAAGATCGGGGGACTATGGCTACACCTTC | CASRRSGDYGYTF
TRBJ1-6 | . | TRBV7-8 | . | TGTGCCAGCAGCTTAGCTGAAAAGGGGGGGTCGGACTTAGGTTCACCCCTCCACTTT | CASSLAEKGGSDLGSPLHF
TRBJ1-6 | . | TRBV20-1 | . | TGCAGTGCTACCCGATCGAATTCACCCCTCCACTTT | CSATRSNSPLHF
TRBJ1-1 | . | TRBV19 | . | TGTGCCAGTAGGACCGAAGCTTTCTTT | CASRTEAFF
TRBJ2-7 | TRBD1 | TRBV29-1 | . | TGCAGCGCCGGGACAGTCAGCTGCGAGCAGTACTTC | CSAGTVSCEQYF
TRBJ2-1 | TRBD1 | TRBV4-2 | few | TGTGCCAGCAGCCAGGACAGGGGAACGAGAAATGAGCAGTTCTTC | CASSQDRGTRNEQFF
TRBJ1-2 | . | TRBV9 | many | TGTGCCAGCAGCACAGCTATGGGGGGCGCCTATGGCTACACCTTC | CASSTAMGGAYGYTF
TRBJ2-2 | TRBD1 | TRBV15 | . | TGTGCCACCAGCATGACAGGGGCCGGGGAGCTGTTTTTT | CATSMTGAGELFF
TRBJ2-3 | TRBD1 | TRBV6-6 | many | TGTGCCAGCAGTTACCCTAGTTATGAACAGGGGACAGATACGCAGTATTTT | CASSYPSYEQGTDTQYF